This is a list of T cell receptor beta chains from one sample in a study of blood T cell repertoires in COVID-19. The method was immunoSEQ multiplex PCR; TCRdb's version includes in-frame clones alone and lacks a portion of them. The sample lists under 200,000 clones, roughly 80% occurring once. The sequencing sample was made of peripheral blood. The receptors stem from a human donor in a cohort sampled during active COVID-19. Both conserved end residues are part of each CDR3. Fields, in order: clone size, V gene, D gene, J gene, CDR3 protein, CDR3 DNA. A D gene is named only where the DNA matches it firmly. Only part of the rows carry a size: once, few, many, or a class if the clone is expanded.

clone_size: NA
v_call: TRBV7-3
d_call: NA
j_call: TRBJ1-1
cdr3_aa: CASSSRGGQNTEAFF
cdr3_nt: TGTGCCAGCAGCTCTCGGGGGGGCCAGAACACTGAAGCTTTCTTT

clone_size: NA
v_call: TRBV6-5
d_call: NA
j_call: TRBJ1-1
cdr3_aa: CASSYVRGNTEAFF
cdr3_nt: TGTGCCAGCAGTTACGTCCGAGGAAACACTGAAGCTTTCTTT

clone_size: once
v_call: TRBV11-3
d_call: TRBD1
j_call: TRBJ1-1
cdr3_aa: CASGQGVTEAFF
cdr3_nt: TGTGCCAGCGGACAGGGGGTTACTGAAGCTTTCTTT

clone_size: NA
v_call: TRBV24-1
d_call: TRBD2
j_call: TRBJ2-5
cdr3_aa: CATDQTSGSLRETQYF
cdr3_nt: TGTGCCACCGACCAAACTAGCGGGAGCCTCAGGGAGACCCAGTACTTC

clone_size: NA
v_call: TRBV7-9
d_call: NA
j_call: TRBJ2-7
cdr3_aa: CASSLAETGGRDEQYF
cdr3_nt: TGTGCCAGCAGCTTAGCCGAGACAGGTGGGAGGGACGAGCAGTACTTC

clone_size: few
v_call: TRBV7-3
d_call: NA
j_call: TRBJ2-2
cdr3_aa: CASSFRGSAGELFF
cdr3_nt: TGTGCCAGCAGCTTCAGAGGTTCGGCCGGGGAGCTGTTTTTT

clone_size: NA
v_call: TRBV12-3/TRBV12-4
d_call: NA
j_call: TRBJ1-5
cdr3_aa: CASSSRNQPQHF
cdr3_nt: TGTGCCAGCAGTTCCAGGAATCAGCCCCAGCATTTT

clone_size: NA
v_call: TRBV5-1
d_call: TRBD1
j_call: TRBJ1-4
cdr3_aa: CASRPGTGVEKLFF
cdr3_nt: TGCGCCAGCAGGCCCGGGACAGGGGTAGAAAAACTGTTTTTT

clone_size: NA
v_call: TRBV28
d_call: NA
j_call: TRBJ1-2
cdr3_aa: CAIRQEYGYTF
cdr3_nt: TGTGCCATTAGACAGGAATATGGCTACACCTTC

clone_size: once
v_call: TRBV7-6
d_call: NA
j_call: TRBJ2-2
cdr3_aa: CASSLGRGELFF
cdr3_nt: TGTGCCAGCAGCTTAGGTCGGGGGGAGCTGTTTTTT

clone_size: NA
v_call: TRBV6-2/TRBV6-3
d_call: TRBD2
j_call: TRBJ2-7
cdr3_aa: CASSYSRLAGGYEQYF
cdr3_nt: TGTGCCAGCAGTTACTCACGACTAGCGGGGGGCTACGAGCAGTACTTC

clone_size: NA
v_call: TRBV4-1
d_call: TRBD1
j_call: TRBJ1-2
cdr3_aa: CASSQGTGVGGYTF
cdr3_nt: TGCGCCAGCAGCCAAGGGACAGGGGTGGGGGGCTACACCTTC

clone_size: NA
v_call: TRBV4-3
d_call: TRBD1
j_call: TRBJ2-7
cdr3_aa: CASSSGQGGTYEQYF
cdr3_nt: TGCGCCAGCAGCTCGGGACAGGGGGGCACTTACGAGCAGTACTTC

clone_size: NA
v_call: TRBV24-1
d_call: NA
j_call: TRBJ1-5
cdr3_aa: CATSDRNQPQHF
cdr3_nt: TGTGCCACCAGTGATCGTAATCAGCCCCAGCATTTT

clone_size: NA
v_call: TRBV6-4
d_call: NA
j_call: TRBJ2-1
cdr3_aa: CASSAGLLSRGYNEQFF
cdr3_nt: TGTGCCAGCAGTGCCGGACTACTTTCCCGGGGGTACAATGAGCAGTTCTTC

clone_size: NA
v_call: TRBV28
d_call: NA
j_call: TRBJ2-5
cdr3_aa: CASSFTAYRTQYF
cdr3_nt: TGTGCCAGCAGTTTTACAGCCTATAGGACCCAGTACTTC

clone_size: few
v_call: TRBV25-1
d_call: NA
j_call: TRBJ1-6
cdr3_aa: CASSERPRVSPLHF
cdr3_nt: TGTGCCAGCAGTGAAAGGCCCAGGGTTTCACCCCTCCACTTT

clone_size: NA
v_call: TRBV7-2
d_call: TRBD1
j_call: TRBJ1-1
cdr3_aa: CASSLAWTGEGVAFF
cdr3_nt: TGTGCCAGCAGCTTAGCCTGGACAGGGGAGGGGGTAGCTTTCTTT

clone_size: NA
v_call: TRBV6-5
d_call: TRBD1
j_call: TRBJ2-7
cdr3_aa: CASIVGQGSYEQYF
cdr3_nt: TGTGCCAGCATCGTGGGACAGGGGTCCTACGAGCAGTACTTC

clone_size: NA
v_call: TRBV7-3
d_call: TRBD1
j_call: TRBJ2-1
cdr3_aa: CASSLRAGGYSYNEQFF
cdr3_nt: TGTGCCAGCAGCCTCCGGGCAGGGGGATACTCCTACAATGAGCAGTTCTTC